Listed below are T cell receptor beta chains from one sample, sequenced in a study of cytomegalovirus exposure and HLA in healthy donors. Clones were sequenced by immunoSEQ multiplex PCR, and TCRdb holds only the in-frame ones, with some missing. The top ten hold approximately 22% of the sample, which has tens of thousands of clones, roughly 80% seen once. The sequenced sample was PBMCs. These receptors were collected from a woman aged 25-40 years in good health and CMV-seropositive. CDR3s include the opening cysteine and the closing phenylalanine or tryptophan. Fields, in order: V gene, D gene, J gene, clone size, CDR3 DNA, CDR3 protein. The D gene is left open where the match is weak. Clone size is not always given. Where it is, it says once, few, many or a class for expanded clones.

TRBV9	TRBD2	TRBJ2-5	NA	TGTGCCAGCAGCCCCCGGACTAGCGTCGAGACCCAGTACTTC	CASSPRTSVETQYF
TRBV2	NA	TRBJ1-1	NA	TGTGCCAGCACCCCCGCTAGGGGCCCTAACACTGAAGCTTTCTTT	CASTPARGPNTEAFF
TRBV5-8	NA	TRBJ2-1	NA	TGTGCCAGCAGCTTGGCCCAGACAGCGCCGTTCTTC	CASSLAQTAPFF
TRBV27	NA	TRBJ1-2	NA	TGTGCCAGCAGGGCGGGTTCGAGGAACTATGGCTACACCTTC	CASRAGSRNYGYTF
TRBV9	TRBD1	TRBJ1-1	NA	TGTGCCAGCAGCGTAGAAGGGACAGGGGTGACTGAAGCTTTCTTT	CASSVEGTGVTEAFF
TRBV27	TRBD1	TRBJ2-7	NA	TGTGCCAGCAGTCCGCACCGGGACAGGGTCTACGAGCAGTACTTC	CASSPHRDRVYEQYF
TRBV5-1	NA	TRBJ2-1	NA	TGCGCCAGCAGCTTCGGGTCCAATGAGCAGTTCTTC	CASSFGSNEQFF
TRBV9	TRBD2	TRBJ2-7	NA	TGTGCCAGCAGCCCGGGACTAGCGATTTACGAGCAGTACTTC	CASSPGLAIYEQYF
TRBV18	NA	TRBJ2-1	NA	TGTGCCAGCTCCCCAGGCGGCCCCTACAATGAGCAGTTCTTC	CASSPGGPYNEQFF
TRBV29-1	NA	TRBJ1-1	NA	TGCAGCGTTGTGGGGCCTTACACTGAAGCTTTCTTT	CSVVGPYTEAFF
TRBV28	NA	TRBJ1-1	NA	TGTGCCAGCAGACTCAGGGGTGAAGCTTTCTTT	CASRLRGEAFF
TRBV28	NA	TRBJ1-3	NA	TGTGCCAGCAGTTTTGGAGGGAACACCATATATTTT	CASSFGGNTIYF
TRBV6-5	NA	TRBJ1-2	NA	TGTGCCAGCAGTGACGGGAGTACGGGCGGCTACACCTTC	CASSDGSTGGYTF
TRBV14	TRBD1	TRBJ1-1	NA	TGTGCCAGCAGCCATAAGCCGGGACAGCAAGCTTTCTTT	CASSHKPGQQAFF
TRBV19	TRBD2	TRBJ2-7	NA	TGTGCCAGTGCGGCTAGCGGGAGTTCCTACGAGCAGTACTTC	CASAASGSSYEQYF
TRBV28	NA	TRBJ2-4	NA	TGTGCCAGCAGTTCCCAGGTCCTAGCCAAAAACATTCAGTACTTC	CASSSQVLAKNIQYF
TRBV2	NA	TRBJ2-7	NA	TGTGCCAGCAGTGAGGAAGCAGGGGCGAACTACGAGCAGTACTTC	CASSEEAGANYEQYF
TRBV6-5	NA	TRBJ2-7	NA	TGTGCCAGCATCGTGGACGGGGGCTCCTACGAGCAGTACTTC	CASIVDGGSYEQYF
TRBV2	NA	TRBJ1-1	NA	TGTGCCAGCAGATCCTCCACAGGGAACACTGAAGCTTTCTTT	CASRSSTGNTEAFF
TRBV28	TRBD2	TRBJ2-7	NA	TGTGCCAGCAGTTTAGGCGGGAGCTCCTACGAGCAGTACTTC	CASSLGGSSYEQYF
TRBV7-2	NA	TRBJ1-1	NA	TGTGCCAGCAGCTCTGTTCCCAGGGGTGCTTTCTTT	CASSSVPRGAFF
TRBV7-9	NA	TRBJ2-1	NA	TGTGCCAGCGCCAGGGTAAGACTCAATGAGCAGTTCTTC	CASARVRLNEQFF
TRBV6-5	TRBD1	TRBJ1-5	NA	TGTGCCAGCAGTCGACAGGGGAGAGGACAGCCCCAGCATTTT	CASSRQGRGQPQHF
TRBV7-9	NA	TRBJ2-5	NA	TGTGCCAGCAGCTTAGCGCGCGTGGAGACCCAGTACTTC	CASSLARVETQYF
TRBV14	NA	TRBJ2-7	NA	TGTGCCAGCAGTCCCTTCCTACAGGGTACGCGCTACGAGCAGTACTTC	CASSPFLQGTRYEQYF
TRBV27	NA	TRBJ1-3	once	TGTGCCAGCAGTCCCGCACTTGGAAACACCATATATTTT	CASSPALGNTIYF
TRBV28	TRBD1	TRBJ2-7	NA	TGTGCCAGCACTCCGGGACAGGAGAAGGGAGAGCAGTACTTC	CASTPGQEKGEQYF
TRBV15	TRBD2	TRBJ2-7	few	TGTGCCACCAGCGAGCGGGGGGGGGTTTACGAGCAGTACTTC	CATSERGGVYEQYF
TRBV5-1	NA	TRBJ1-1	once	TGCGCCAGCCACCTCACCGGGACATTGAACACTGAAGCTTTCTTT	CASHLTGTLNTEAFF